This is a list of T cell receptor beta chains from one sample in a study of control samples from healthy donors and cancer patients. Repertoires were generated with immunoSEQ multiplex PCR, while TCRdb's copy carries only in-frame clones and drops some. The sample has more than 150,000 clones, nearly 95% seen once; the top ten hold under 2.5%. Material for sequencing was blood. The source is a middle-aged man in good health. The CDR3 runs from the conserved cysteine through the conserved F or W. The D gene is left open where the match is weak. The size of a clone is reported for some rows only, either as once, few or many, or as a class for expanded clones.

CDR3aa: CASSQAGTGDYEQYF
CDR3nt: TGCGCCAGCAGCCAAGCCGGGACAGGGGACTACGAGCAGTACTTC
abundance: NA
d_gene: TRBD1
j_gene: TRBJ2-7
v_gene: TRBV4-1

CDR3aa: CASSLSQGPYGYTF
CDR3nt: TGTGCCAGCAGCCTGTCACAGGGGCCCTATGGCTACACCTTC
abundance: NA
d_gene: TRBD1
j_gene: TRBJ1-2
v_gene: TRBV3-1/TRBV3-2

CDR3aa: CASSSDRANYGYTF
CDR3nt: TGTGCCAGCAGCTCGGACAGGGCTAACTATGGCTACACCTTC
abundance: NA
d_gene: TRBD1
j_gene: TRBJ1-2
v_gene: TRBV7-2

CDR3aa: CASSKGLAGDWYEQFF
CDR3nt: TGTGCCAGTAGCAAAGGACTAGCGGGAGATTGGTATGAGCAGTTCTTC
abundance: NA
d_gene: TRBD2
j_gene: TRBJ2-1
v_gene: TRBV19

CDR3aa: CASSLAGAEETQYF
CDR3nt: TGCGCCAGCAGCTTGGCCGGGGCAGAGGAGACCCAGTACTTC
abundance: NA
d_gene: NA
j_gene: TRBJ2-5
v_gene: TRBV5-1

CDR3aa: CASSQEGGKGTGREKLFF
CDR3nt: TGCGCCAGCAGCCAAGAGGGTGGTAAGGGGACAGGGCGGGAAAAACTGTTTTTT
abundance: NA
d_gene: TRBD1
j_gene: TRBJ1-4
v_gene: TRBV4-1

CDR3aa: CASSLKPAPLHF
CDR3nt: TGTGCCAGCAGTTTAAAGCCGGCACCCCTCCACTTT
abundance: NA
d_gene: NA
j_gene: TRBJ1-6
v_gene: TRBV28

CDR3aa: CSVEGMNYGYTF
CDR3nt: TGCAGCGTTGAGGGGATGAACTATGGCTACACCTTC
abundance: few
d_gene: NA
j_gene: TRBJ1-2
v_gene: TRBV29-1

CDR3aa: CASSLGGKANEKLFF
CDR3nt: TGCGCCAGCAGCTTGGGGGGGAAAGCTAATGAAAAACTGTTTTTT
abundance: NA
d_gene: NA
j_gene: TRBJ1-4
v_gene: TRBV5-1

CDR3aa: CASSLLPGDMSNTEAFF
CDR3nt: TGTGCCAGCAGCTTACTGCCAGGGGATATGTCGAACACTGAAGCTTTCTTT
abundance: NA
d_gene: NA
j_gene: TRBJ1-1
v_gene: TRBV7-3

CDR3aa: CASSLTSSGTSGNTIYF
CDR3nt: TGTGCCAGCAGTTTAACCTCATCAGGGACCTCTGGAAACACCATATATTTT
abundance: NA
d_gene: NA
j_gene: TRBJ1-3
v_gene: TRBV28

CDR3aa: CASSPGLGYEQFF
CDR3nt: TGTGCCAGCTCACCAGGGCTGGGGTATGAGCAGTTCTTC
abundance: NA
d_gene: NA
j_gene: TRBJ2-1
v_gene: TRBV18

CDR3aa: CASSFPGLAGNYGEQYF
CDR3nt: TGTGCCAGCAGCTTCCCGGGACTAGCGGGAAACTACGGCGAGCAGTACTTC
abundance: NA
d_gene: TRBD2
j_gene: TRBJ2-7
v_gene: TRBV7-8

CDR3aa: CASSSLAGSYEQYF
CDR3nt: TGCGCCAGCAGCTCCCTAGCGGGCTCCTACGAGCAGTACTTC
abundance: NA
d_gene: TRBD2
j_gene: TRBJ2-7
v_gene: TRBV5-1

CDR3aa: CASRPGSTDTQYF
CDR3nt: TGTGCAAGTCGGCCGGGCAGCACAGATACGCAGTATTTT
abundance: NA
d_gene: NA
j_gene: TRBJ2-3
v_gene: TRBV12-2

CDR3aa: CASSQDPPGQGSGNTIYF
CDR3nt: TGTGCCAGCAGCCAAGATCCGCCCGGTCAGGGCTCGGGAAACACCATATATTTT
abundance: few
d_gene: NA
j_gene: TRBJ1-3
v_gene: TRBV4-2

CDR3aa: CASSPRGGRTGELFF
CDR3nt: TGTGCCAGCAGCCCCAGGGGGGGGCGCACCGGGGAGCTGTTTTTT
abundance: NA
d_gene: NA
j_gene: TRBJ2-2
v_gene: TRBV3-1/TRBV3-2

CDR3aa: CASSPGGYDEQYF
CDR3nt: TGTGCCAGCTCACCGGGCGGATATGACGAGCAGTACTTC
abundance: few
d_gene: NA
j_gene: TRBJ2-7
v_gene: TRBV18

CDR3aa: CASSPRQLSGANVLTF
CDR3nt: TGTGCCAGCAGCCCCAGACAGCTCTCTGGGGCCAACGTCCTGACTTTC
abundance: NA
d_gene: NA
j_gene: TRBJ2-6
v_gene: TRBV3-1/TRBV3-2

CDR3aa: CASSLMLSNTEAFF
CDR3nt: TGTGCCAGCAGCTTGATGCTCTCGAACACTGAAGCTTTCTTT
abundance: NA
d_gene: NA
j_gene: TRBJ1-1
v_gene: TRBV7-2

CDR3aa: CASSLPSDPNTGELFF
CDR3nt: TGTGCCAGCAGCCTGCCTTCGGACCCGAACACCGGGGAGCTGTTTTTT
abundance: NA
d_gene: NA
j_gene: TRBJ2-2
v_gene: TRBV5-5

CDR3aa: CASSLSTYEQYF
CDR3nt: TGTGCCAGCAGCCTTTCTACCTACGAGCAGTACTTC
abundance: NA
d_gene: NA
j_gene: TRBJ2-7
v_gene: TRBV7-9

CDR3aa: CASSPSGGRGLYEQYF
CDR3nt: TGTGCCAGCAGCCCCTCAGGGGGTCGCGGCCTCTACGAGCAGTACTTC
abundance: once
d_gene: TRBD1
j_gene: TRBJ2-7
v_gene: TRBV9

CDR3aa: CASSRGTGSSNQPQHF
CDR3nt: TGTGCCAGCAGCAGGGGGACAGGGAGTAGCAATCAGCCCCAGCATTTT
abundance: NA
d_gene: NA
j_gene: TRBJ1-5
v_gene: TRBV21-1

CDR3aa: CASSKESVHRPPNEKLFF
CDR3nt: TGTGCCAGCAGCAAAGAAAGCGTACACAGGCCTCCTAATGAAAAACTGTTTTTT
abundance: NA
d_gene: NA
j_gene: TRBJ1-4
v_gene: TRBV21-1

CDR3aa: CAISESGTEDEQFF
CDR3nt: TGTGCCATCAGTGAGTCCGGGACTGAGGATGAGCAGTTCTTC
abundance: NA
d_gene: NA
j_gene: TRBJ2-1
v_gene: TRBV10-3

CDR3aa: CASSTGGSYQPQHF
CDR3nt: TGTGCCAGCAGCACAGGGGGCTCGTATCAGCCCCAGCATTTT
abundance: NA
d_gene: TRBD1
j_gene: TRBJ1-5
v_gene: TRBV7-9

CDR3aa: CASSPPAYKSNQPQHF
CDR3nt: TGTGCCAGCTCACCACCGGCGTACAAAAGCAATCAGCCCCAGCATTTT
abundance: NA
d_gene: NA
j_gene: TRBJ1-5
v_gene: TRBV18

CDR3aa: CASSLNSGQNTGELFF
CDR3nt: TGTGCCAGCAGCTTAAACAGCGGTCAGAACACCGGGGAGCTGTTTTTT
abundance: NA
d_gene: NA
j_gene: TRBJ2-2
v_gene: TRBV7-3

CDR3aa: CASSVFGNNEQFF
CDR3nt: TGTGCCAGCAGCGTATTCGGGAACAATGAGCAGTTCTTC
abundance: once
d_gene: NA
j_gene: TRBJ2-1
v_gene: TRBV9